This TCR beta chain emerged from a study of molecular identifiers for immune sequencing clone quantification. General observations from the study: Sizes of clones that are highly expanded could be underestimated (if identical TCR molecules share a barcode). Naive cells had under 1% of molecules in clones above 20 RNA copies, effectors over 99%.

This clonotype occurred many times. What it binds is not known. Previously described methods and listed TCR primers were used for bulk TCR libraries. TCRdb itself ran the PCR reads through MiXCR, one entry per CDR3 protein. This repertoire shows some 320,000 distinct CDR3 sequences, about 22% found once; its top ten account for 0.74%. CDR3 size: 16 residues. Germline V lookup: CDR1 SGHRS, CDR2 YFSETQ. V shed 5 bases, J shed 1 base, and the junction held 4 bases outside the gene matches. Naive CD8 T cells were sorted, and the gate applied was CD8+CD4-CCR7+CD45RA+. The sequenced material came from naive CD8+ T cells from blood, with Jurkat cell RNA spiked in. Subset described: FACS-sorted CD8+CD4-CCR7+CD45RA+ naive T cells. This sequence originates from a human donor in good health. Some libraries in this study had Jurkat cell RNA spiked in. The rearrangement links TRBV5-1 to TRBJ2-3; 13 bases match TRBD2. The chain's CDR3 is CASRDGTSGGTDTQYF. The CDR3 bases are TGCGCCAGCAGGGACGGGACTAGCGGGGGCACAGATACGCAGTATTTT.